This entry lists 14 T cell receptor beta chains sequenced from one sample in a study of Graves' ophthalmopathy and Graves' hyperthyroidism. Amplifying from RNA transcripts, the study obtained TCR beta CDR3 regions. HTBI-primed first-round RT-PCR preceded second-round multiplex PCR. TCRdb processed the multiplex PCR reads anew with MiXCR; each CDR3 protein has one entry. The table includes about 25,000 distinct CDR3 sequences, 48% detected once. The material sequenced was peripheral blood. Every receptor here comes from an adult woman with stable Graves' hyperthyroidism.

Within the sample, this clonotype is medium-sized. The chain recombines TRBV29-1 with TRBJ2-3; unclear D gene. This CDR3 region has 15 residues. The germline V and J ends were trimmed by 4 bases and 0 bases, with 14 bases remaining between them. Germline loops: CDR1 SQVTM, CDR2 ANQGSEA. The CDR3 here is CSVVSDQRSTDTQYF. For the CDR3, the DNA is TGCAGCGTTGTTTCGGACCAACGTAGCACAGATACGCAGTATTTT.

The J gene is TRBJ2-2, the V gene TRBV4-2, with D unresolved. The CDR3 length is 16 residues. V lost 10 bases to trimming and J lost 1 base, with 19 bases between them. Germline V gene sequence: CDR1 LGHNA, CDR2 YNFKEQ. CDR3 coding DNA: TGTGCCAACAACCAAGATCGCAGAAAGAACACCGGGGAGCTGTTTTTT. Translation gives CANNQDRRKNTGELFF.

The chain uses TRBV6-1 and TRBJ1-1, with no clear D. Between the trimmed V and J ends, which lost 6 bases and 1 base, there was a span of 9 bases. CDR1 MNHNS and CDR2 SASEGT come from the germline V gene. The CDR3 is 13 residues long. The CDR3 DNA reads TGTGCCAGCAGCGGCGGCGCGAACACTGAAGCTTTCTTT. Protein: CASSGGANTEAFF.

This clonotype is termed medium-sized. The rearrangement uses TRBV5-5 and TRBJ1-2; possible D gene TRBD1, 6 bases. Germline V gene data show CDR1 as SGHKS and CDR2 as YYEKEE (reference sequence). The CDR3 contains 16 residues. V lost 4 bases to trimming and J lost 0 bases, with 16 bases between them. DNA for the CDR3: TGTGCCAGCAGCGAACCCGGGACACTTCCTAACTATGGCTACACCTTC. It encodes CASSEPGTLPNYGYTF.

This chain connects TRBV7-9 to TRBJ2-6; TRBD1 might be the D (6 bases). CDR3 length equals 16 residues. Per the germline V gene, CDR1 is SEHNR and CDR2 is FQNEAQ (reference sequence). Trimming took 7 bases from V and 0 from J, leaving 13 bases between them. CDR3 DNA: TGTGCCAGCACCCGGGACACAGCCTCTGGGGCCAACGTCCTGACTTTC. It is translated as CASTRDTASGANVLTF.

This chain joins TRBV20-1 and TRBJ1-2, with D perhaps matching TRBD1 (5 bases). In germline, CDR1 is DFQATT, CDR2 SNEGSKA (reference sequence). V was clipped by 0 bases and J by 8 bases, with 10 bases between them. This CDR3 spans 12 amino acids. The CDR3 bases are TGCAGTGCTAGAGATTCGGACAAGGGCTACACCTTC. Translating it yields CSARDSDKGYTF.

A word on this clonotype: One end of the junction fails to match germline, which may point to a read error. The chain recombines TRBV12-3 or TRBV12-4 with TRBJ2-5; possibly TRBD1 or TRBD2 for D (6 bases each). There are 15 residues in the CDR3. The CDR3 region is CASSRGQGGRETQYF. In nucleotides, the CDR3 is TGTGCCAGCAGTAGGGGACAAGGAGGCCGGGAGACTCAGTACTTC.

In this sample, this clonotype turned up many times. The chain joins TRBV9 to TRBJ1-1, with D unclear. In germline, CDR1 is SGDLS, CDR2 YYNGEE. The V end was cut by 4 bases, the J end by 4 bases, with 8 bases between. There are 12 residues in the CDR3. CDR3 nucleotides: TGTGCCAGCAGCCGGACTTCCACTGAAGCTTTCTTT. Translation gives CASSRTSTEAFF.

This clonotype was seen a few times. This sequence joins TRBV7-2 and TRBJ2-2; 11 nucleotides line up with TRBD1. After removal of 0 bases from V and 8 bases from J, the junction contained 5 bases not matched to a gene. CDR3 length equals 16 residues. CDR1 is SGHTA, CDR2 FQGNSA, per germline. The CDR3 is CASSLAKDRGQGELFF. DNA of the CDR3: TGTGCCAGCAGCTTAGCAAAGGACAGGGGGCAGGGGGAGCTGTTTTTT.

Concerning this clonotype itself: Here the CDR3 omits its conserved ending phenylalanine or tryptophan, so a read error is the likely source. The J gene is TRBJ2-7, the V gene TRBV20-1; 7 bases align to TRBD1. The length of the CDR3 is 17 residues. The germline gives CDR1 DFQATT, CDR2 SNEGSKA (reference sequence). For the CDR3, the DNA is TGCAGTGCTAGAGGCATACACAGGGGAAGGAGATCCTGCGAGCAGTACTTA. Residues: CSARGIHRGRRSCEQYL.

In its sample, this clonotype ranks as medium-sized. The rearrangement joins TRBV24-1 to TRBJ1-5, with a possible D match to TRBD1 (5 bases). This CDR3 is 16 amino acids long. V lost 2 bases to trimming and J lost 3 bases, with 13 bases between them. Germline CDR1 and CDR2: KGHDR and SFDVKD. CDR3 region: CATSDSTQGHNQPQHF. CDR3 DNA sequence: TGTGCCACCAGTGATTCGACCCAGGGCCACAATCAGCCCCAGCATTTT.

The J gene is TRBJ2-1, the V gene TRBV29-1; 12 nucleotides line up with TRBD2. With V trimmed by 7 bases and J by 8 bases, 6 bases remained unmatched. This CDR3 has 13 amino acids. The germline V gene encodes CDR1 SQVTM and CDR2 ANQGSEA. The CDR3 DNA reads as TGCAGCGCCCTAGCGGGAGGGCGCGATGAGCAGTTCTTC. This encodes CSALAGGRDEQFF.

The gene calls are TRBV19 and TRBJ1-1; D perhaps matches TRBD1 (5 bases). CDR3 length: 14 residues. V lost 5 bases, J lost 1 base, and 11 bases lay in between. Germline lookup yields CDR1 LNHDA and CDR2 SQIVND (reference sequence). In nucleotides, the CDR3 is TGTGCCAGTAGTCTGGGACTTAGGAACACTGAAGCTTTCTTT. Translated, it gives CASSLGLRNTEAFF.

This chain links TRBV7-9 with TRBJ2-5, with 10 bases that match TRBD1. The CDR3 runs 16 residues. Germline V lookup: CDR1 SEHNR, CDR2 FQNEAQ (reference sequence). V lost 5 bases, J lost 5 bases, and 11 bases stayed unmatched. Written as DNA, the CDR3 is TGTGCCAGCAGCAGATCAGACAGGGGGCAAGATGAGACCCAGTACTTC. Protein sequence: CASSRSDRGQDETQYF.